Sequencing of this TCR beta chain was carried out in a study of metastatic and nonmetastatic thyroid tumors. In its sample, this clone was seen a few times. TCRdb re-called the PCR reads with MiXCR. The table shows 15,000 or so clones, with approximately 23% occurring only once. The germline V gene encodes CDR1 MNHNS and CDR2 SASEGT. The germline V and J ends were trimmed by 7 bases and 8 bases, with 23 bases remaining between them. The CDR3 runs to 15 residues. Before thyroid surgery, none of the patients had received any treatment. The chain employs TRBV6-1 and TRBJ1-2; possible D gene TRBD1, 6 bases. This receptor was taken from a female donor with papillary thyroid cancer or a benign thyroid nodule (not recorded which). Some clones in this sample may be carry-over from other donors' samples. The source material was tumor tissue. CDR3 protein: CASTYADAGDRGYTF. The CDR3 nucleotides read TGTGCCAGCACCTACGCCGATGCAGGGGATCGAGGCTACACCTTC.